The text below deals with one TCR beta chain. Its target is unknown. Assay used: immunoSEQ multiplex PCR; TCRdb lists only in-frame clones, some missing. The sample gives about 100,000 clones, around 89% of which show up once; under 8.5% is in the top ten. The sample comes from a study of PD-1 blockade in classical Hodgkin lymphoma. No patient escaped relapse after autologous stem cell transplantation, and brentuximab vedotin exposure varied. General study points: Newly diagnosed patients reportedly trailed healthy donors in baseline TCR diversity.

Trimming removed 2 bases at V and 7 bases at J, with 18 bases between. Germline assignment: CDR1 SGHVS and CDR2 FNYEAQ. This CDR3 spans 16 amino acids. This sample comprised peripheral blood mononuclear cells (PBMCs), obtained before the second cycle of nivolumab. This chain joins TRBV7-6 and TRBJ2-1; D ambiguous. This TCR was sampled from a human donor with classical Hodgkin lymphoma. The CDR3 reads CASSLNFGVWTNEQFF. The CDR3 bases are TGTGCCAGCAGCTTAAATTTCGGAGTCTGGACGAATGAGCAGTTCTTC.